The 23 T cell receptor beta chains given below trace back to one sample, sequenced in a study of identifying expanded T cells in peripheral blood. Some clones are missing from TCRdb's copy, which holds only in-frame ones; the method was immunoSEQ multiplex PCR. The sample has under 95,000 clones, 70% to 90% seen once; the top ten hold 2.5% to 3.5%. The sequencing sample was made of blood. Source of these receptors: a person aged 18 to 75 in good health.

The V and J genes are TRBV29-1 and TRBJ2-3; TRBD2 agrees at 13 bases. CDR3 length equals 14 residues. The junction had 5 bases not matched to a gene; V was cut back by 8 bases and J by 3 bases. CDR1 is SQVTM and CDR2 is ANQGSEA in the germline V gene. CDR3 sequence: CSLGGLAGTDTQYF. In nucleotides, the CDR3 is TGCAGCTTAGGGGGACTAGCGGGAACAGATACGCAGTATTTT.

This sequence joins TRBV6-5 and TRBJ1-1; D ambiguous. Trimming cost V 0 bases and J 0 bases, with 11 bases left between them. CDR3 length: 16 residues. CDR1 and CDR2 (germline): MNHEY, SVGAGI. The CDR3 DNA reads as TGTGCCAGCAGTTACTCGTCTGGGATAATGAACACTGAAGCTTTCTTT. Translated: CASSYSSGIMNTEAFF.

This clone was seen a single time. The chain recombines TRBV28 with TRBJ1-3, with a possible D match to TRBD1 (5 bases). Trimming removed 5 bases from V and 0 bases from J, with 20 bases in between. The CDR3 covers 18 residues. In germline, CDR1 is MDHEN, CDR2 SYDVKM. The CDR3 loop is CASSPGGGVKNSGNTIYF. DNA for the CDR3: TGTGCCAGCAGTCCCGGTGGGGGGGTAAAAAACTCTGGAAACACCATATATTTT.

This chain connects TRBV5-1 to TRBJ2-7; a possible D gene is TRBD2 (5 bases). From germline, CDR1 is SGHRS and CDR2 YFSETQ. This CDR3 spans 13 amino acids. Trimming left V 4 bases short and J 4 bases short, with 12 bases between. This chain's CDR3 is CASSRSGAYEQYF. The DNA for the CDR3 is TGCGCCAGCAGCAGGAGCGGAGCTTACGAGCAGTACTTC.

This rearrangement joins TRBV10-1 to TRBJ1-1, with a possible D match to TRBD1 (5 bases). Germline CDR1 and CDR2: WNHNN and SYGVQD (reference sequence). The CDR3 length is 14 residues. V lost 1 base to trimming and J lost 5 bases, with 11 bases between them. For the CDR3, the DNA is TGCGCCAGCAGTGAGTTACTAGGGGTGACTGAAGCTTTCTTT. This codes for CASSELLGVTEAFF.

The chain uses TRBV6-6 and TRBJ1-1; D remains ambiguous. CDR3 length equals 14 residues. The V gene's germline CDR1 is MNHNY and CDR2 SVGAGI (reference sequence). The V gene lost 3 bases and the J gene lost 1 base, with 9 bases spanning the gap. The CDR3: CASSYEAGNTEAFF. CDR3 nucleotides: TGTGCCAGCAGTTATGAGGCAGGGAACACTGAAGCTTTCTTT.

The genes are TRBV4-2 and TRBJ2-3; D remains unclear. With 8 bases removed from V and 2 bases from J, the gap between germline ends came to 8 bases. Germline CDR1 LGHNA, CDR2 YNFKEQ. CDR3 length: 12 amino acids. This CDR3 reads CASGKNTDTQYF. In DNA, the CDR3 is TGTGCCAGCGGAAAAAACACAGATACGCAGTATTTT.

J is TRBJ2-3 and V is TRBV18; no firm D call. Germline assignment: CDR1 KGHSH and CDR2 LQKENI. The CDR3 loop spans 14 amino acids. Trimming cost V 5 bases and J 4 bases, with 13 bases left between them. As DNA, the CDR3 is TGTGCCAGCTCAGGTAATAGCCGTCCAGATACGCAGTATTTT. Protein sequence: CASSGNSRPDTQYF.

This clone was seen just once. The chain has TRBV12-5 and TRBJ2-7; D is uncertain. CDR3 length equals 14 residues. Germline V gives CDR1 LGHNT, CDR2 FRNRAP. The germline V and J ends were trimmed by 5 bases and 2 bases, with 13 bases remaining between them. The CDR3 region is CASGPPYGTYEQYF. CDR3 DNA: TGTGCTAGTGGTCCCCCCTACGGTACCTACGAGCAGTACTTC.

The chain employs TRBV6-1 and TRBJ2-1; 10 bases align to TRBD2. With V trimmed by 1 base and J by 10 bases, 7 bases remained unmatched. CDR3 length: 15 residues. CDR1 MNHNS and CDR2 SASEGT come from the germline V gene. The CDR3 bases are TGTGCCAGCAGTGAAGTTGTAGTGGGACTAGCGGAGCAGTTCTTC. Translating it yields CASSEVVVGLAEQFF.

The chain combines TRBV4-2 with TRBJ2-3, with no clear D. The V end was cut by 0 bases, the J end by 6 bases, with 19 bases between. From germline, CDR1 is LGHNA and CDR2 YNFKEQ. The CDR3 spans 17 residues. The chain's CDR3 is CASSQEGRSGTGDTQYF. The CDR3, as DNA: TGTGCCAGCAGCCAAGAAGGCCGGAGTGGAACGGGTGATACGCAGTATTTT.

V and J are TRBV27 and TRBJ1-5; 7 bases fit TRBD1. Germline loops: CDR1 MNHEY, CDR2 SMNVEV (reference sequence). The CDR3 contains 15 residues. Trimming at V came to 2 bases and at J to 2 bases, leaving 3 bases not matched to a gene. The CDR3 is CASSLTGEGNQPQHF. For the CDR3, the DNA is TGTGCCAGCAGTTTAACAGGGGAAGGCAATCAGCCCCAGCATTTT.

The DNA of the CDR3 is TGCGCCAGCAGCTTGGGGGACAGGGCGGAGACCCAGTACTTC. This codes for CASSLGDRAETQYF. V gene TRBV5-1 combines with J gene TRBJ2-5; 9 positions match TRBD1. The CDR3 extends over 14 amino acids. The germline V gene has CDR1 SGHRS and CDR2 YFSETQ. The V gene end was trimmed by 0 bases and the J gene end by 5 bases; junction bases not matched to a gene: 2.

This chain links TRBV21-1 with TRBJ1-2; TRBD1 is taken as the D call from the table, unchecked against the DNA. TRBV21-1 is classified as a pseudogene. The CDR3 is made up of 17 amino acids. CDR3 residues: CASSKYRGQKYGYGYTF. CDR3 bases: TGTGCCAGCAGCAAATACCGGGGACAGAAGTATGGGTATGGCTACACCTTC.

V usage is TRBV4-1 and J usage is TRBJ1-2; D gene ambiguous. Trimming stripped 1 base from V and 0 bases from J, with 9 bases between. CDR3 size: 15 residues. Germline-derived CDR1 and CDR2 are MGHRA and YSYEKL. In DNA form, the CDR3 reads TGCGCCAGCAGCCAAGGTCTGGGAGCTAACTATGGCTACACCTTC. It codes for CASSQGLGANYGYTF.

The chain couples TRBV4-1 to TRBJ2-7; D may be TRBD1 or TRBD2 (6 bases each). Germline-derived CDR1 and CDR2 are MGHRA and YSYEKL. This CDR3 contains 13 residues. The germline V and J ends were trimmed by 3 bases and 2 bases, with 8 bases remaining between them. The CDR3 nucleotides are TGCGCCAGCAGCCAGGGGGGCCCCTACGAGCAGTACTTC. This translates into CASSQGGPYEQYF.

The chain combines TRBV6-1 with TRBJ2-7; D is unclear. Germline-derived CDR1 and CDR2 are MNHNS and SASEGT. Trimming took off 4 bases at V and 4 bases at J, with 14 bases between the two ends. The length of the CDR3 is 14 residues. This CDR3 reads CASSVANGPYEQYF. The CDR3 DNA sequence: TGTGCCAGCAGTGTGGCGAACGGTCCGTACGAGCAGTACTTC.

This clone was counted once. This sequence joins TRBV27 and TRBJ1-3, with 7 nucleotides matching TRBD1. Trimming removed 8 bases from V and 0 bases from J; junction bases left unmatched: 4. This CDR3 is built from 14 residues. Germline V gene sequence: CDR1 MNHEY, CDR2 SMNVEV (reference sequence). CDR3 sequence (DNA): TGTGCCAGCCGCGCAGGGGGCTCTGGAAACACCATATATTTT. Its translation is CASRAGGSGNTIYF.

The V and J genes are TRBV10-2 and TRBJ2-7, with D unresolved. The CDR3 extends over 15 amino acids. CDR1 is WSHSY and CDR2 is SAAADI in the germline V gene. The V gene lost 3 bases and the J gene lost 0 bases, with 12 bases spanning the gap. The DNA of the CDR3 is TGCGCCAGCAGTGATGTCAGGCAAAGCTCCTACGAGCAGTACTTC. Translation: CASSDVRQSSYEQYF.

V gene TRBV19 combines with J gene TRBJ1-2, with 8 bases lining up with TRBD1. The CDR3 length is 16 residues. Per germline, CDR1 LNHDA and CDR2 SQIVND (reference sequence). Trimming at V came to 7 bases and at J to 4 bases, leaving 14 bases not matched to a gene. The DNA for the CDR3 is TGTGCCAGTACCGACCCCCCGACAGGGGATTTCTATGGCTACACCTTC. It yields the protein CASTDPPTGDFYGYTF.

The chain joins TRBV5-1 to TRBJ2-2; 8 bases match TRBD2. The CDR3 length is 17 residues. Trimming cost V 3 bases and J 5 bases; bases outside gene matches: 12. CDR1 and CDR2 (germline): SGHRS, YFSETQ. CDR3 amino acids: CASSSSGGGLKTGELFF. As DNA, the CDR3 is TGCGCCAGCAGCTCTTCAGGCGGGGGGTTAAAGACCGGGGAGCTGTTTTTT.

The V call is TRBV5-1, the J call TRBJ2-2; no firm D call. Germline values: CDR1 SGHRS, CDR2 YFSETQ. This CDR3 region has 15 residues. V was clipped by 4 bases and J by 2 bases, with 12 bases between them. The CDR3 loop reads CASSADNLNTGELFF. For the CDR3, the DNA is TGCGCCAGCAGCGCCGATAACCTTAACACCGGGGAGCTGTTTTTT.

J is TRBJ2-2 and V is TRBV7-4; D gene uncertain. Germline V gives CDR1 SGHVT, CDR2 SQSDAQ. The CDR3 contains 15 residues. The V and J ends lost 3 bases and 0 bases respectively, with 8 bases between them. For the CDR3, the DNA is TGTGCCAGCAGCTTGTGTCGCCCGAACACCGGGGAGCTGTTTTTT. Translation: CASSLCRPNTGELFF. Full variable domain (rest looked up from reference TRBV7-4 and TRBJ2-2): GAGVSQSPRYKVAKRGRDVALRCDSISGHVTLYWYRQTLGQGSEVLTYSQSDAQRDKSGRPSGRFSAERPERSVSTLKIQRTEQGDSAVYLCASSLCRPNTGELFFGEGSRLTVL.